The clone carrying this TCR beta chain was found a few times. The target antigen is unknown. The sample belongs to a study of identical twins. Study-wide points: With abundant cord blood beta clonotypes, insertions were fewer; memory repertoires showed no such pattern.

Each donor was a healthy Caucasian. Unique molecular identifiers were in the cDNA, with template-switch universal primer binding. A single record per CDR3 protein comes from TCRdb applying MiXCR to the 5' RACE reads. The data contain roughly 1.6 million distinct CDR3 sequences, roughly 35% of them singletons. V gave up 3 bases and J gave up 2 bases, with 19 bases separating them. The germline V gene has CDR1 SGHRS and CDR2 YFSETQ. The CDR3 has 17 residues. J is TRBJ2-3 and V is TRBV5-1; possibly TRBD1 for D (8 bases). The sequencing sample was made of cord blood. The origin of this receptor is a newborn girl in good health. The CDR3: CASSSWTGRASTDTQYF. In nucleotides, the CDR3 is TGCGCCAGCAGCTCTTGGACAGGGAGGGCCTCCACAGATACGCAGTATTTT.